Below are 18 T cell receptor beta chains sequenced from a single sample in a study of T cells after yellow fever vaccination. TCRdb re-called the 5' RACE reads through MiXCR, storing one row per CDR3 protein. The sample has approximately 110,000 distinct CDR3 sequences, roughly 8.4% seen once. The sequenced sample was CD8+ T cells sorted from PBMCs, obtained 45 days after the yellow fever booster vaccination. The receptors derive from a man aged 30 to 39 who received the YFV17D yellow fever vaccine.

The rearrangement joins TRBV12-3 or TRBV12-4 to TRBJ2-3; 8 bases are shared with TRBD1. The CDR3 has 21 residues. V was pared by 3 bases and J by 0 bases, with 20 bases of the junction left unmatched. The CDR3 loop is CASSFPVVGQGVSISTDTQYF. DNA for the CDR3: TGTGCCAGCAGTTTCCCAGTCGTCGGACAGGGCGTCTCTATTAGCACAGATACGCAGTATTTT.

V usage is TRBV9 and J usage is TRBJ2-1; no definite D call. The CDR3 length is 12 residues. From germline, CDR1 is SGDLS and CDR2 YYNGEE. V gave up 3 bases and J gave up 9 bases, with 10 bases separating them. CDR3 sequence reads: CASSEVTTEQFF. The CDR3 coding sequence is TGTGCCAGCAGCGAAGTTACAACTGAGCAGTTCTTC. Complete variable domain (other parts from reference TRBV9 and TRBJ2-1): DSGVTQTPKHLITATGQRVTLRCSPRSGDLSVYWYQQSLDQGLQFLIQYYNGEERAKGNILERFSAQQFPDLHSELNLSSLELGDSALYFCASSEVTTEQFFGPGTRLTVL.

This clonotype was observed a few times. The chain couples TRBV4-2 to TRBJ2-1, with 14 bases fitting TRBD2. The CDR3 is 18 amino acids. CDR1 and CDR2 (germline): LGHNA, YNFKEQ. Losses at the gene ends were 4 bases for V and 8 bases for J; bases not matched to a gene: 13. The CDR3 loop reads CASSLTGATSGRVYEQFF. The DNA of the CDR3 is TGTGCCAGCAGCCTAACAGGGGCGACTAGCGGGAGGGTTTATGAGCAGTTCTTC.

This clonotype came up many times. The chain recombines TRBV7-6 with TRBJ2-3, with D possibly TRBD2 on 6 matching bases. Germline V CDR1 and CDR2: SGHVS, FNYEAQ. V was trimmed by 4 bases and J by 2 bases, leaving 13 bases between them. This CDR3 is built from 15 residues. This CDR3 reads CASSSRDFPTDTQYF. DNA for the CDR3: TGTGCCAGCAGCTCCCGGGACTTTCCCACAGATACGCAGTATTTT.

In this sample, this clonotype turned up many times. V is TRBV2 and J is TRBJ2-6, with a possible D match to TRBD1 (6 bases). This CDR3 is built from 18 residues. The V gene lost 5 bases and the J gene lost 0 bases, with 17 bases spanning the gap. CDR1 is SNHLY and CDR2 is FYNNEI in the germline V gene. The CDR3 DNA sequence: TGTGCCAGCAGTTTTAGCCGGGACACCTACTCTGGGGCCAACGTCCTGACTTTC. Translating it yields CASSFSRDTYSGANVLTF.

This clonotype has more than one count but fewer than ten. The chain recombines TRBV28 with TRBJ2-7, with D possibly called TRBD1 or TRBD2 (5 bases each). The CDR3 runs 15 residues. V was pared by 3 bases and J by 3 bases, with 15 bases between. Germline CDR1 reads MDHEN; CDR2 reads SYDVKM. CDR3 DNA: TGTGCCAGCAGTTTTGGTGGGGGTTCTCTCTACGAGCAGTACTTC. Encoded protein: CASSFGGGSLYEQYF.

This clonotype was recorded at least ten times. The chain has TRBV28 and TRBJ2-2; possible D gene TRBD1, 6 bases. The V gene's germline CDR1 is MDHEN and CDR2 SYDVKM. The ends were cut back, 6 bases at V and 3 bases at J, with 17 bases in the middle. The CDR3 runs 16 residues. This CDR3 is CASRPTQGTYTGELFF. In DNA, the CDR3 is TGTGCCAGCAGGCCTACTCAGGGGACCTACACCGGGGAGCTGTTTTTT. The variable domain in full, with the rest retrieved from reference TRBV28 and TRBJ2-2, is DVKVTQSSRYLVKRTGEKVFLECVQDMDHENMFWYRQDPGLGLRLIYFSYDVKMKEKGDIPEGYSVSREKKERFSLILESASTNQTSMYLCASRPTQGTYTGELFFGEGSRLTVL.

This clonotype appeared a few times. This chain connects TRBV6-1 to TRBJ1-1; 7 nucleotides line up with TRBD1. The CDR3 covers 17 residues. Germline trimming cut 6 bases from V and 0 bases from J; bases unmatched to any gene: 13. Per germline, CDR1 MNHNS and CDR2 SASEGT. The CDR3 DNA is TGTGCCAGCAGCTTCCTTTGGGACAGTCAAATGAACACTGAAGCTTTCTTT. Translating gives CASSFLWDSQMNTEAFF.

The chain is built from TRBV29-1 and TRBJ1-2; 9 nucleotides match TRBD1. CDR1 is SQVTM and CDR2 is ANQGSEA in the germline V gene. V lost 3 bases, J lost 3 bases, and 2 bases stayed unmatched. The length of the CDR3 is 13 residues. The CDR3 sequence is CSVDRTGDYGYTF. The CDR3 bases are TGCAGCGTTGACCGGACAGGGGACTATGGCTACACCTTC.

Ten or more counts support this clonotype. V gene TRBV6-6 combines with J gene TRBJ1-1, with D possibly being TRBD1 (5 bases). Trimming left V 10 bases short and J 1 base short, with 13 bases between. The CDR3 covers 13 residues. CDR1 is MNHNY, CDR2 SVGAGI, per germline (reference sequence). This CDR3 reads CANTQEKNTEAFF. The CDR3, as DNA: TGTGCCAACACACAGGAAAAGAACACTGAAGCTTTCTTT.

This clonotype has at least ten counts. The chain is built from TRBV7-9 and TRBJ2-4; D unclear. The CDR3 totals 15 residues. Per germline, CDR1 SEHNR and CDR2 FQNEAQ (reference sequence). Trimming took 2 bases from V and 3 from J, leaving 11 bases between them. The CDR3 sequence: CASSLSALGKNIQYF. CDR3 nucleotide sequence: TGTGCCAGCAGCTTATCAGCCTTGGGCAAAAACATTCAGTACTTC.

This clonotype was counted many times. The V gene is TRBV29-1, the J gene TRBJ2-7, with D unresolved. Trimming pared 5 bases from V and 2 bases from J, leaving 13 bases between. This CDR3 contains 13 residues. Looked up from germline, CDR1 is SQVTM and CDR2 is ANQGSEA. DNA for the CDR3: TGCAGCGTTTCGACATCTCGTCCCTACGAGCAGTACTTC. Amino acids: CSVSTSRPYEQYF.

There are many counts of this clonotype. The chain recombines TRBV4-3 with TRBJ2-1, with a weak D call TRBD2 (5 bases). The V end lost 1 base, the J end lost 5 bases, and 6 bases lay between the germline ends. Germline V gives CDR1 LGHNA, CDR2 YSLEER. The CDR3 consists of 13 residues. CDR3 sequence reads: CASSQAGDNEQFF. DNA of the CDR3: TGCGCCAGCAGCCAAGCCGGGGACAATGAGCAGTTCTTC.

The sample holds many counts of this clonotype. The rearrangement links TRBV7-6 to TRBJ1-5, with a tentative D call TRBD1 (6 bases). CDR1 SGHVS and CDR2 FNYEAQ come from the germline V gene. CDR3 length: 14 amino acids. The V and J ends lost 6 bases and 2 bases respectively, with 11 bases between them. CDR3 amino acids: CASSSRGGNQPQHF. CDR3 sequence (DNA): TGTGCCAGCAGTTCCAGGGGTGGCAATCAGCCCCAGCATTTT.

In its sample, this clonotype was seen a few times. The rearrangement joins TRBV20-1 to TRBJ1-6, with a weak D call TRBD1 (5 bases). The V gene's germline CDR1 is DFQATT and CDR2 SNEGSKA (reference sequence). Trimming shortened V by 4 bases and J by 0 bases, and 13 bases separated the two germline ends. The CDR3 is 16 amino acids. CDR3 sequence (DNA): TGCAGTGCTACCCGGGACCCCAGCTCCTATAATTCACCCCTCCACTTT. Its protein product is CSATRDPSSYNSPLHF.

This clonotype was seen only a few times. The CDR3 nucleotides read TGTGCCAGCGTAACGACGGCTGAAGGGCCGCAAGAGACCCAGTACTTC. This gives the protein CASVTTAEGPQETQYF. The V gene is TRBV7-9, the J gene TRBJ2-5; D gene uncertain. This CDR3 region has 16 residues. In germline, CDR1 is SEHNR, CDR2 FQNEAQ (reference sequence). V lost 8 bases to trimming and J lost 2 bases, with 21 bases between them.

The V and J genes are TRBV20-1 and TRBJ2-1, with 8 bases matching TRBD2. CDR1 and CDR2 (germline): DFQATT, SNEGSKA (reference sequence). The CDR3 length is 15 residues. Unmatched junction bases numbered 9, after V lost 2 bases and J lost 6 bases. The CDR3 sequence: CSARRFAGGLNEQFF. The CDR3 nucleotides read TGCAGTGCTAGACGGTTCGCGGGAGGACTCAATGAGCAGTTCTTC.

Only a few counts were recorded for this clonotype. The chain employs TRBV5-1 and TRBJ2-3; the D is unclear. V lost 0 bases and J 4 bases, leaving 12 bases between the germline ends. The germline gives CDR1 SGHRS, CDR2 YFSETQ. The CDR3 consists of 15 residues. This CDR3 reads CASSLEAWSPDTQYF. CDR3 sequence (DNA): TGCGCCAGCAGCTTGGAGGCGTGGAGCCCAGATACGCAGTATTTT.